This is a list of T cell receptor beta chains from one sample in a study of T cells after yellow fever vaccination. TCRdb reprocessed the 5' RACE reads via MiXCR and lists one record per CDR3 protein. In the table there are fewer than 350,000 distinct CDR3 sequences, about 8.7% of which are singletons. The specimen comprised PBMCs, sampled on the day of the first yellow fever vaccination. The source is a man aged 18 to 35 who received the YFV17D yellow fever vaccine. CDR3s include the opening cysteine and the closing phenylalanine or tryptophan. A D gene is named only where the DNA matches it firmly. Rows give clone size only sometimes, using once, few, many, or a class for an expanded clone.

v_gene	d_gene	j_gene	abundance	CDR3nt	CDR3aa
TRBV12-3/TRBV12-4	-	TRBJ1-6	many	TGTGCCAGCACCCCCCGGGAAGGGTCCAATTCACCCCTCCACTTT	CASTPREGSNSPLHF
TRBV4-3	-	TRBJ1-3	many	TGCGCCAGCAGCCACCCCCCGCCCCGAAACACCATATATTTT	CASSHPPPRNTIYF
TRBV6-1	TRBD2	TRBJ2-5	-	TGTGCCAGCAGGACAGCGGGGGCAACAGAGACCCAGTACTTC	CASRTAGATETQYF
TRBV9	TRBD1	TRBJ1-5	-	TGTGCCGGCAGCAGGGGGAAGGATCAGCCCCAGCATTTT	CAGSRGKDQPQHF
TRBV5-1	-	TRBJ2-3	many	TGCGCCAGCAGCTCACTGACTAGTTTGGGAGATACGCAGTATTTT	CASSSLTSLGDTQYF
TRBV6-1	-	TRBJ1-2	few	TGTGCCAGCCTTACAATCGGCCAAAATCGGGGCTACACCTTC	CASLTIGQNRGYTF
TRBV28	TRBD2	TRBJ2-3	few	TGTGCCAGCGCAAGGAGTCTAGCGGGGGTGGCAGATACGCAGTATTTT	CASARSLAGVADTQYF
TRBV10-3	-	TRBJ1-5	few	TGTGCCATCAGTGAGGGCGCAGGGAATCAGCCCCAGCATTTT	CAISEGAGNQPQHF
TRBV5-3	-	TRBJ2-3	-	TGTGCCAGAAGCGCCAAGGGGACGTCTAGCACAGATACGCAGTATTTT	CARSAKGTSSTDTQYF
TRBV12-3/TRBV12-4	-	TRBJ1-2	many	TGTGCCAGCAGTCCCGGAACACCCGCCTTCTATGGCTACACCTTC	CASSPGTPAFYGYTF
TRBV24-1	-	TRBJ2-5	few	TGTGCCACCAGTGATCCGGCGGGGGCAGGGGAGACCCAGTACTTC	CATSDPAGAGETQYF
TRBV5-1	TRBD2	TRBJ2-1	-	TGCGCCAGCAGCAGACTGAGCGGGGCAAATTACAATGAGCAGTTCTTC	CASSRLSGANYNEQFF
TRBV7-9	-	TRBJ2-1	many	TGTGCCAGCCAAGGAGCGGCGGGGATGTATGAGCAGTTCTTC	CASQGAAGMYEQFF
TRBV7-9	TRBD1	TRBJ1-5	-	TGTGCCAGCAGCCAGGGACAGGGCCCGATCCAACCCCAGCATTTT	CASSQGQGPIQPQHF
TRBV9	-	TRBJ1-5	-	TGTGCCAGCAGCGTCACACAGGGAGGCAATCAGCCCCAGCATTTT	CASSVTQGGNQPQHF
TRBV5-1	TRBD1	TRBJ1-5	few	TGCGCCAGCAGCAAACAGGGGGCCCAGCCCCAGCATTTT	CASSKQGAQPQHF
TRBV9	-	TRBJ2-1	-	TGTGCCAGCAGCGTAGAGCCGGAACCGGGGAACACTGAGCAGTTCTTC	CASSVEPEPGNTEQFF
TRBV10-3	-	TRBJ2-5	many	TGTGCCATCAGCGTTGGGGGGTTAGAGACCCAGTACTTC	CAISVGGLETQYF
TRBV12-3/TRBV12-4	TRBD1	TRBJ1-1	few	TGTGCCAGCAGCCTCCTCGGGACAGGGGGGACTGAAGCTTTCTTT	CASSLLGTGGTEAFF
TRBV10-3	-	TRBJ2-1	-	TGTGCCATCAGAGCCACGGGAGAGCAGTTCTTC	CAIRATGEQFF